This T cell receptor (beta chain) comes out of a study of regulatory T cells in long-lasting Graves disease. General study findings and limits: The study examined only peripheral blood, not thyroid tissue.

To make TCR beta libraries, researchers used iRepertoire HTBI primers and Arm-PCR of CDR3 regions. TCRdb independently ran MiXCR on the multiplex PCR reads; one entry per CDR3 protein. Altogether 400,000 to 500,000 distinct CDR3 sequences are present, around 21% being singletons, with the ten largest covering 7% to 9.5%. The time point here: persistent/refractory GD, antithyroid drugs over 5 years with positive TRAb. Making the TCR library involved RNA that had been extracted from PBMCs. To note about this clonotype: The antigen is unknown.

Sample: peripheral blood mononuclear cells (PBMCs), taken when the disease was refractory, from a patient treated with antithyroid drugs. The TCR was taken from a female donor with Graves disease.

The CDR3 sequence: CASSQMGAQFF. As DNA, the CDR3 is TGTGCCAGCAGCCAAATGGGTGCGCAGTTCTTC. This chain connects TRBV3-1 to TRBJ2-1; D remains unclear. Per the germline V gene, CDR1 is LGHDT and CDR2 is YNNKEL (reference sequence). The CDR3 covers 11 residues. V lost 2 bases and J lost 12, with 8 bases in between.